What follows describes a single TCR beta chain. This specimen includes other DNA sequences encoding the same CDR3. This sample is drawn from a study of blood T cell repertoires in COVID-19. The overall study: Both acute and convalescent COVID-19 samples were obtained from the United States, Italy and Spain.

The authors' processing: Amplifying reference gene primers gave estimates of nucleated cell counts. TCRdb's copy holds only in-frame clones and misses some; the assay was immunoSEQ multiplex PCR. V and J calls and clone size come straight from that table; D and trimming were deduced from the DNA. The sample holds 140,000 or so clones, more than 80% seen once. The germline V gene encodes CDR1 SNHLY and CDR2 FYNNEI. The CDR3 is 12 amino acids. Trimming took 8 bases from V and 7 from J, leaving 11 bases between them. The sequencing sample was made of peripheral blood. The sequence came from a woman of 80 years or more with acute or convalescent COVID-19. The chain has TRBV2 and TRBJ1-4; D may be TRBD1 (5 bases). In nucleotides, the CDR3 is TGTGCCAGCCGGGGGTTAGCTGAAAAACTGTTTTTT. It yields the protein CASRGLAEKLFF.